Detailed here is one T cell receptor (beta chain). The method was immunoSEQ multiplex PCR; TCRdb's version includes in-frame clones alone and lacks a portion of them. The sample includes around 250,000 clones, approximately 90% of them seen just once. This entry is derived from a study of blood T cell repertoires in COVID-19. Study overall: Sources were T cells, B-cell-depleted T cells, or PBMCs; the material itself was cDNA or gDNA.

Germline V gene sequence: CDR1 SGHNT, CDR2 YYREEE (reference sequence). V was pared by 0 bases and J by 1 base, with 8 bases of the junction left unmatched. This CDR3 contains 17 residues. The chain has TRBV5-4 and TRBJ2-3; 7 positions agree with TRBD1. The TCR comes from a young man who had recovered from COVID-19. Material: PBMCs or T cells enriched from blood (not recorded which). The CDR3 coding sequence is TGTGCCAGCAGCTTGGCCTTGGGACAGACTCGCACAGATACGCAGTATTTT. Translating it yields CASSLALGQTRTDTQYF. The full variable domain, rest sourced from reference TRBV5-4 and TRBJ2-3, is ETGVTQSPTHLIKTRGQQVTLRCSSQSGHNTVSWYQQALGQGPQFIFQYYREEENGRGNFPPRFSGLQFPNYSSELNVNALELDDSALYLCASSLALGQTRTDTQYFGPGTRLTVL.